Below are 30 T cell receptor beta chains sequenced from a single sample in a study of T cell responses to AZD1222 COVID-19 vaccine. Repertoires were generated with immunoSEQ multiplex PCR, while TCRdb's copy carries only in-frame clones and drops some. This sample carries about 110,000 clones, roughly nine tenths of them seen once, and the ten largest clones take 1.6%. The source was peripheral blood, collected on day 0 of AZD1222 vaccination. The receptors come from an adult in good health.

For this clone: Other DNA sequences in the sample encode the same CDR3. This rearrangement joins TRBV27 to TRBJ2-7; 7 nucleotides line up with TRBD1. This CDR3 is 14 amino acids long. With V trimmed by 0 bases and J by 2 bases, 1 base remained unmatched. The germline V gene has CDR1 MNHEY and CDR2 SMNVEV (reference sequence). The CDR3 DNA follows: TGTGCCAGCAGTTTATCACAGGGGACCTACGAGCAGTACTTC. Its translation: CASSLSQGTYEQYF.

CDR3 protein: CASVWGQGVGGYTF. The CDR3 nucleotides read TGTGCCAGCGTCTGGGGACAGGGCGTAGGCGGCTACACCTTC. The chain is built from TRBV2 and TRBJ1-2; 9 bases line up with TRBD1. The ends lost 8 bases at V and 8 bases at J; junction bases unmatched: 12. Looked up from germline, CDR1 is SNHLY and CDR2 is FYNNEI. The length of the CDR3 is 14 residues.

This clone was recorded only once. This rearrangement joins TRBV30 to TRBJ2-7; a weak D match, TRBD1 (6 bases). The CDR3 is made up of 11 amino acids. The germline V gene encodes CDR1 GTSNPN and CDR2 SVGIG (reference sequence). The V end lost 2 bases, the J end lost 5 bases, and 7 bases lay between the germline ends. CDR3 amino acids: CAWSSGDEQYF. The CDR3 region has the DNA TGTGCCTGGAGTTCAGGGGACGAGCAGTACTTC.

This clone showed up just a few times. CDR3 DNA sequence: TGTGCCAGCAGTCGACAGCGAAACTACGAGCAGTACTTC. This codes for CASSRQRNYEQYF. The rearrangement links TRBV3-1 (or the pseudogene TRBV3-2) to TRBJ2-7; D possibly corresponds to TRBD1 (5 bases). Trimming left V 6 bases short and J 3 bases short, with 12 bases between. CDR1 and CDR2 from the germline V gene are LGHDT and YNNKEL (reference sequence). The CDR3 has 13 amino acids.

The chain has TRBV12-3 or TRBV12-4 and TRBJ2-7; D may be TRBD2 (6 bases). The CDR3 covers 13 residues. V was pared by 7 bases and J by 1 base, with 11 bases between. CDR3 in amino acids: CASKPAGSYEQYF. The CDR3 DNA sequence: TGTGCCAGCAAGCCAGCGGGTTCCTACGAGCAGTACTTC.

The chain combines TRBV29-1 with TRBJ1-1; D not resolved. The V gene's germline CDR1 is SQVTM and CDR2 ANQGSEA. There are 14 residues in the CDR3. Between the trimmed V and J ends, which lost 8 bases and 1 base, there was a span of 17 bases. DNA of the CDR3: TGCAGCTACGGGAGGGTCTCACGGAACACTGAAGCTTTCTTT. This gives the protein CSYGRVSRNTEAFF.

The chain links TRBV5-8 to TRBJ1-2; D not resolved. The CDR3 extends over 13 amino acids. Germline loops: CDR1 SGHTS, CDR2 YDEGEE. Between the trimmed V and J ends, which lost 4 bases and 6 bases, there was a span of 13 bases. CDR3 coding DNA: TGTGCCAGCAGCCCTGAGCGGTGGAATGGCTACACCTTC. It codes for CASSPERWNGYTF.

The V and J genes are TRBV30 and TRBJ1-1; 7 bases are shared with TRBD1. The CDR3 has 18 residues. CDR1 and CDR2 (germline): GTSNPN, SVGIG (reference sequence). V shed 1 base, J shed 4 bases, and the junction held 18 bases outside the gene matches. CDR3 amino acids: CAWSDNGGSTGVSTEAFF. The CDR3 DNA sequence: TGTGCCTGGAGTGATAATGGGGGATCAACAGGGGTATCCACTGAAGCTTTCTTT.

The chain joins TRBV30 to TRBJ2-7; D is possibly TRBD1 or TRBD2 (5 bases each). From germline, CDR1 is GTSNPN and CDR2 SVGIG (reference sequence). This CDR3 region has 13 residues. Trimming removed 3 bases at V and 3 bases at J, with 12 bases between. CDR3 coding DNA: TGTGCCTGGAGCGGGGCAATGGGCTACGAGCAGTACTTC. It specifies CAWSGAMGYEQYF.

The chain is built from TRBV6-5 and TRBJ2-1; 8 positions match TRBD1. CDR3 length equals 14 residues. CDR1 MNHEY and CDR2 SVGAGI come from the germline V gene. V lost 7 bases and J lost 2; bases outside the gene matches: 4. CDR3 loop: CASTPDRAYNEQFF. The CDR3 coding sequence is TGTGCCAGCACTCCGGACAGGGCCTACAATGAGCAGTTCTTC.

The V call is TRBV7-2, the J call TRBJ2-1; 8 positions match TRBD1. The germline V gene has CDR1 SGHTA and CDR2 FQGNSA. The CDR3 is 13 residues long. Losses at the gene ends were 5 bases for V and 7 bases for J; bases not matched to a gene: 4. CDR3 in DNA: TGTGCCAGCAGCGGGAACAGGGGGAATGAGCAGTTCTTC. The encoded protein is CASSGNRGNEQFF.

This clone appeared a single time. The chain links TRBV18 to TRBJ1-5; 9 bases agree with TRBD1. Germline CDR1 KGHSH, CDR2 LQKENI. Trimming removed 3 bases from V and 7 bases from J; junction bases left unmatched: 13. There are 17 residues in the CDR3. The CDR3 loop is CASSPTDRGMQQQPQHF. The CDR3 DNA is TGTGCCAGCTCACCTACAGACAGGGGGATGCAACAACAGCCCCAGCATTTT.

The chain couples TRBV9 to TRBJ1-5; 8 bases are a match to TRBD1. CDR3 length: 15 amino acids. Germline V lookup: CDR1 SGDLS, CDR2 YYNGEE. The V and J ends lost 4 bases and 6 bases, in that order; junction bases with no gene match: 9. The CDR3 reads CASSTGGRVGQPQHF. DNA for the CDR3: TGTGCCAGCAGCACAGGGGGAAGGGTTGGTCAGCCCCAGCATTTT.

The chain joins TRBV14 to TRBJ1-1; 10 bases line up with TRBD1. CDR3 length: 15 amino acids. J lost 1 base, V lost 4 bases, and 3 bases had no gene match. CDR1 and CDR2 (germline): SGHDN, FVKESK. This chain's CDR3 is CASSRQGAWNTEAFF. CDR3 DNA: TGTGCCAGCAGCCGACAGGGGGCTTGGAACACTGAAGCTTTCTTT.

This clone came up once. The rearrangement links TRBV11-3 to TRBJ1-1; 8 nucleotides match TRBD1. Germline CDR1 is SGHNT and CDR2 is YENEEA. There are 13 residues in the CDR3. J was trimmed by 3 bases and V by 4 bases; bases with no gene match: 1. CDR3 residues: CASSSDRDTEAFF. The CDR3 region has the DNA TGTGCCAGCAGCTCGGACAGGGACACTGAAGCTTTCTTT.

This clone was counted a few times. The chain links TRBV14 to TRBJ2-7; D may be TRBD1 (5 bases). Germline CDR1 is SGHDN and CDR2 is FVKESK. V lost 2 bases and J 4 bases, leaving 15 bases between the germline ends. The CDR3 is 15 amino acids. The CDR3 spells CASSQSFGRVYEQYF. For the CDR3, the DNA is TGTGCCAGCAGCCAATCTTTTGGCAGGGTGTACGAGCAGTACTTC.

This clone came up once. The V gene is TRBV5-5, the J gene TRBJ2-3; 13 bases line up with TRBD2. The CDR3 consists of 16 residues. Germline V lookup: CDR1 SGHKS, CDR2 YYEKEE (reference sequence). J was trimmed by 6 bases and V by 5 bases; bases with no gene match: 9. In nucleotides, the CDR3 is TGTGCCAGCAGATCTCCGGGACTAGCGGGATCTGATACGCAGTATTTT. This gives the protein CASRSPGLAGSDTQYF.

The V gene is TRBV25-1, the J gene TRBJ2-7; the D gene is possibly TRBD2 (5 bases). Germline V CDR1 and CDR2: MGHDK, SYGVNS. The ends were cut back, 3 bases at V and 0 bases at J, with 9 bases in the middle. The CDR3 is 14 residues long. CDR3 in DNA: TGTGCCAGCAGTGAGTTGACTACCTCCTACGAGCAGTACTTC. It codes for CASSELTTSYEQYF.

The CDR3 loop reads CATRSGTDLTGELFF. The CDR3 coding sequence is TGTGCCACCAGGTCCGGGACGGACCTCACCGGGGAGCTGTTTTTT. The genes are TRBV24-1 and TRBJ2-2; TRBD1 or TRBD2 may be the D gene (5 bases each). With 7 bases removed from V and 4 bases from J, the gap between germline ends came to 15 bases. Per the germline V gene, CDR1 is KGHDR and CDR2 is SFDVKD. The CDR3 is made up of 15 amino acids.

The J gene is TRBJ2-2, the V gene TRBV7-9; D is ambiguous. The germline gives CDR1 SEHNR, CDR2 FQNEAQ (reference sequence). This CDR3 has 12 amino acids. V dropped 1 base and J dropped 7 bases, with 4 bases sitting between them. The CDR3 loop is CASSLGVGELFF. CDR3 bases: TGTGCCAGCAGCTTAGGAGTCGGGGAGCTGTTTTTT.

The V gene is TRBV2, the J gene TRBJ1-2, with TRBD1 as a possible D gene (5 bases). V lost 8 bases and J lost 8, with 15 bases in between. The CDR3 contains 12 residues. CDR1 and CDR2 from the germline V gene are SNHLY and FYNNEI. The CDR3 coding sequence is TGTGCCAGCTGGGGACGGTACAAGGGCTACACCTTC. Translation: CASWGRYKGYTF.

The rearrangement joins TRBV4-1 to TRBJ1-2, with 8 bases identical to TRBD1. CDR3 size: 14 residues. With 4 bases clipped from V and 4 bases from J, the junction kept 5 bases outside the gene matches. Per the germline V gene, CDR1 is MGHRA and CDR2 is YSYEKL. The CDR3 here is CASSPGQAAYGYTF. CDR3 nucleotide sequence: TGCGCCAGCAGCCCGGGACAGGCCGCCTATGGCTACACCTTC.

The V call is TRBV7-6, the J call TRBJ1-6; D gene ambiguous. The CDR3 runs to 15 residues. Germline V CDR1 and CDR2: SGHVS, FNYEAQ. The V end lost 0 bases, the J end lost 3 bases, and 6 bases lay between the germline ends. The CDR3 reads CASSLAKNYNSPLHF. The CDR3 DNA sequence: TGTGCCAGCAGCTTAGCCAAGAACTATAATTCACCCCTCCACTTT.

The V and J genes are TRBV7-9 and TRBJ2-1; D is uncertain. The CDR3 runs to 12 residues. From germline, CDR1 is SEHNR and CDR2 FQNEAQ (reference sequence). Trimming took off 5 bases at V and 10 bases at J, with 12 bases between the two ends. CDR3 DNA sequence: TGTGCCAGCAGCCCACCCCTCCACGAGCAGTTCTTC. Residues: CASSPPLHEQFF.

The V and J genes are TRBV28 and TRBJ1-2, with D tentatively TRBD1 (5 bases). The germline CDR1 and CDR2 sequences are MDHEN and SYDVKM. The CDR3 covers 16 residues. V lost 8 bases and J 4 bases, leaving 23 bases between the germline ends. DNA of the CDR3: TGTGCCAGCTATCCCCCGGGGGGGAGGGGAGGCTATGGCTACACCTTC. This encodes CASYPPGGRGGYGYTF.

This clone was observed a few times. The J gene is TRBJ1-2, the V gene TRBV6-5, with a tentative D call TRBD1 (5 bases). V lost 5 bases and J 4 bases, leaving 11 bases between the germline ends. In germline, CDR1 is MNHEY, CDR2 SVGAGI. The CDR3 is 13 residues long. For the CDR3, the DNA is TGTGCCAGCAGTAGGGGCAGGACCTATGGCTACACCTTC. This translates into CASSRGRTYGYTF.

V is TRBV18 and J is TRBJ1-2; D is unclear. Germline CDR1 reads KGHSH; CDR2 reads LQKENI. V was clipped by 2 bases and J by 4 bases, with 11 bases between them. This CDR3 has 14 amino acids. The CDR3: CASSPDADFYGYTF. The DNA of the CDR3 is TGTGCCAGCTCACCAGACGCGGATTTCTATGGCTACACCTTC.

DNA for the CDR3: TGTGCCAGTAGTATATTTGTAGGGGGTAGCTACGAGCAGTACTTC. As protein: CASSIFVGGSYEQYF. V usage is TRBV19 and J usage is TRBJ2-7; possibly TRBD1 for D (6 bases). Deletions cut 2 bases from V and 3 bases from J, with 14 bases between. The V gene's germline CDR1 is LNHDA and CDR2 SQIVND (reference sequence). The CDR3 is made up of 15 amino acids.

The J gene is TRBJ1-3, the V gene TRBV5-4, with D perhaps matching TRBD1 (5 bases). The CDR3 has 16 amino acids. The germline V and J ends were trimmed by 6 bases and 0 bases, with 16 bases remaining between them. CDR1 and CDR2 from the germline V gene are SGHNT and YYREEE (reference sequence). CDR3 protein: CASTEGTESSGNTIYF. In nucleotides, the CDR3 is TGTGCCAGCACCGAAGGGACGGAAAGCTCTGGAAACACCATATATTTT.

V and J are TRBV2 and TRBJ2-7; 7 nucleotides line up with TRBD2. Germline V gene lookup returns CDR1 SNHLY and CDR2 FYNNEI. V lost 7 bases to trimming and J lost 3 bases; unmatched junction nucleotides: 6. The CDR3 length is 13 residues. Here the CDR3 DNA reads TGTGCCAGCAATCCTAGCGGAAACTACGAGCAGTACTTC. The encoded protein is CASNPSGNYEQYF.